The 20 T cell receptor beta chains below come from one sample, sequenced in a study of blood T cells in healthy people across ages. The use of a sample-barcoded 5' primer and a J-beta primer mix characterized a second PCR of roughly 6 to 11 cycles. One entry per CDR3 protein, called by TCRdb with MiXCR from the 5' RACE reads. Of some 1 million distinct CDR3 sequences listed, 45% were seen once; the top ten hold around 18%. Source material: blood. These receptors originate from a woman aged 60-75 years in good health.

This clonotype was counted only a few times. The J gene is TRBJ2-5, the V gene TRBV28, with 7 bases matching TRBD2. The end of the DNA fits TRBJ2-7 better, so the J call may be wrong. The CDR3 covers 13 residues. Germline-derived CDR1 and CDR2 are MDHEN and SYDVKM. CDR3 sequence reads: CASLGGVAYEQYF. CDR3 DNA: TGTGCCAGCTTGGGAGGGGTCGCCTACGAGCAGTACTTC.

The V call is TRBV5-1, the J call TRBJ2-5; TRBD1 aligns across 10 bases. Germline loops: CDR1 SGHRS, CDR2 YFSETQ. The CDR3 spans 15 residues. The V gene end was trimmed by 1 base and the J gene end by 5 bases; junction bases not matched to a gene: 5. The CDR3 region has the DNA TGCGCCAGCAGCTTGAGGGGACAGGGGTCGGAGACCCAGTACTTC. Its protein is CASSLRGQGSETQYF.

The rearrangement links TRBV6-5 to TRBJ2-7; unclear D gene. Germline CDR1 and CDR2: MNHEY and SVGAGI. The CDR3 is 16 amino acids. V was shortened by 0 bases and J by 6 bases, with 18 bases between the two germline ends. The chain's CDR3 is CASSYSPQRLGSEQYF. The CDR3 coding sequence is TGTGCCAGCAGTTACTCGCCCCAACGATTGGGTTCCGAGCAGTACTTC.

DNA for the CDR3: TGTGCCAGCAGTTTATTAGGGCCTGGCAATCAGCCCCAGCATTTT. It yields the protein CASSLLGPGNQPQHF. The rearrangement links TRBV27 to TRBJ1-5; D unclear. CDR3 length equals 15 residues. The germline V and J ends were trimmed by 1 base and 2 bases, with 9 bases remaining between them. CDR1 is MNHEY, CDR2 SMNVEV, per germline (reference sequence).

The V call is TRBV20-1, the J call TRBJ2-1, with a tentative D call TRBD1 (6 bases). Germline V CDR1 and CDR2: DFQATT, SNEGSKA (reference sequence). The CDR3 extends over 15 amino acids. V shed 3 bases and J shed 7 bases, with 19 bases lying between them. The CDR3 nucleotides are TGCAGTGCTAGTGGTACAGGGCTCTTTGGTAATGAGCAGTTCTTC. Its translation is CSASGTGLFGNEQFF.

This chain uses TRBV20-1 with TRBJ1-2, with D unclear. The CDR3 is made up of 12 amino acids. With 3 bases removed from V and 6 bases from J, the gap between germline ends came to 11 bases. CDR1 is DFQATT, CDR2 SNEGSKA, per germline (reference sequence). Here the CDR3 DNA reads TGCAGTGCTAGGATTCCGGGGAATGGCTACACCTTC. Its translation: CSARIPGNGYTF.

The chain combines TRBV27 with TRBJ1-6, with D possibly being TRBD1 (6 bases). The CDR3 is 14 amino acids. The ends were cut back, 4 bases at V and 7 bases at J, with 11 bases in the middle. CDR1 is MNHEY, CDR2 SMNVEV, per germline (reference sequence). For the CDR3, the DNA is TGTGCCAGCAGTTCCGGGACAAGCAATTCACCCCTCCACTTT. Translated: CASSSGTSNSPLHF.

This clonotype was found many times. The V and J genes are TRBV12-3 or TRBV12-4 and TRBJ1-5, with 12 bases aligning to TRBD1. V lost 4 bases, J lost 0 bases, and 7 bases stayed unmatched. The CDR3 covers 18 residues. The CDR3 nucleotides are TGTGCCAGCAGTTGGGACAGGGGGCGAAAGAATAGCAATCAGCCCCAGCATTTT. Residues: CASSWDRGRKNSNQPQHF.

The chain is built from TRBV7-9 and TRBJ1-4; no reliable D call. The germline CDR1 and CDR2 sequences are SEHNR and FQNEAQ (reference sequence). The CDR3 contains 15 residues. V was shortened by 5 bases and J by 5 bases, with 15 bases between the two germline ends. In nucleotides, the CDR3 is TGTGCCAGCAGCCCGTCACGCAGACCGAATGAAAAACTGTTTTTT. It yields the protein CASSPSRRPNEKLFF.

The chain couples TRBV12-3 or TRBV12-4 to TRBJ1-5, with D tentatively TRBD1 (6 bases). The V and J ends lost 9 bases and 1 base respectively, with 13 bases between them. The CDR3 consists of 14 residues. Here the CDR3 reads CASKGERSNQPQHF. CDR3 DNA: TGTGCCAGTAAGGGGGAGCGGAGCAATCAGCCCCAGCATTTT.

The chain couples TRBV20-1 to TRBJ1-1; TRBD1 matches 7 bases. The CDR3 extends over 13 amino acids. Unmatched junction bases numbered 5, after V lost 2 bases and J lost 5 bases. Germline V gene data show CDR1 as DFQATT and CDR2 as SNEGSKA (reference sequence). CDR3 sequence: CSARIWDRTEAFF. CDR3 DNA: TGCAGTGCTAGAATTTGGGACAGAACTGAAGCTTTCTTT.

As to this clonotype: One end of the junction fails to match germline, which may point to a read error. DNA of the CDR3: TGCGCCAGCAGCCAGATGGAGCGGGAGACCCGCACAGATACGCGGTATTTT. This gives the protein CASSQMERETRTDTRYF. This sequence joins TRBV4-1 and TRBJ2-3; the match to TRBD2 covers 8 bases. Germline CDR1 and CDR2: MGHRA and YSYEKL. This CDR3 is 17 amino acids long.

This sequence joins TRBV28 and TRBJ2-1; perhaps D is TRBD1 or TRBD2 (5 bases each). This CDR3 region has 16 residues. The germline V gene encodes CDR1 MDHEN and CDR2 SYDVKM. V was trimmed by 4 bases and J by 7 bases, leaving 20 bases between them. This CDR3 reads CASSSSGTQLRNEQFF. The CDR3 nucleotides are TGTGCCAGCAGTTCTTCCGGGACCCAACTGCGTAATGAGCAGTTCTTC.

The chain combines TRBV6-2 or TRBV6-3 with TRBJ2-3; 7 bases map to TRBD2. Germline V lookup: CDR1 MNHEY, CDR2 SVGEGT. CDR3 size: 13 residues. V shed 10 bases and J 2 bases; nucleotides not matched to a gene: 6. CDR3 nucleotides: TGTGCCATCAGCGGGACCTACACAGATACGCAGTATTTT. It encodes CAISGTYTDTQYF.

This clonotype was seen at least ten times. The chain links TRBV5-1 to TRBJ2-1; D is possibly TRBD2 (6 bases). The CDR3 extends over 13 amino acids. Trimming pared 6 bases from V and 1 base from J, leaving 8 bases between. The germline V gene has CDR1 SGHRS and CDR2 YFSETQ. The chain's CDR3 is CASNRESYNEQFF. The CDR3 DNA reads TGCGCCAGCAACCGGGAGTCCTACAATGAGCAGTTCTTC.

The V gene is TRBV6-5, the J gene TRBJ2-7, with TRBD1 matching 7 bases. The CDR3 covers 15 residues. Germline CDR1 is MNHEY and CDR2 is SVGAGI. Trimming cost V 7 bases and J 3 bases; bases outside gene matches: 12. In nucleotides, the CDR3 is TGTGCCAGCACACCAAGGGACAGCATAGACTACGAGCAGTACTTC. Protein sequence: CASTPRDSIDYEQYF.

This clonotype came up a few times. This chain connects TRBV28 to TRBJ1-2; D is unclear. The CDR3 covers 12 residues. Deletions cut 9 bases from V and 2 bases from J, with 10 bases between. Germline V lookup: CDR1 MDHEN, CDR2 SYDVKM. The CDR3 DNA is TGTGCCAGTGCCCAGGAAAACTATGGCTACACCTTC. Protein sequence: CASAQENYGYTF.

In DNA, the CDR3 is TGCGCCAGCAGCTCGGGTGGGCCGGCCTACAATGAGCAGTTCTTC. Protein: CASSSGGPAYNEQFF. This rearrangement joins TRBV5-1 to TRBJ2-1, with D uncertain. Looked up from germline, CDR1 is SGHRS and CDR2 is YFSETQ. V lost 3 bases and J 2 bases, leaving 12 bases between the germline ends. This CDR3 is built from 15 residues.

The V call is TRBV6-2 or TRBV6-3, the J call TRBJ1-5; D is perhaps TRBD1 (6 bases). Per the germline V gene, CDR1 is MNHEY and CDR2 is SVGEGT. Trimming removed 5 bases from V and 6 bases from J, with 23 bases in between. The CDR3 spans 17 residues. CDR3 residues: CASSPFAWQGRGQPQHF. CDR3 sequence (DNA): TGTGCCAGCAGTCCATTCGCTTGGCAGGGGCGAGGTCAGCCCCAGCATTTT.

The chain recombines TRBV10-3 with TRBJ2-3; 9 positions match TRBD2. The V gene end was trimmed by 6 bases and the J gene end by 5 bases; junction bases not matched to a gene: 6. The CDR3 sequence is 14 residues long. The V gene's germline CDR1 is ENHRY and CDR2 SYGVKD. CDR3 protein: CAISRTSVEDTQYF. Written as DNA, the CDR3 is TGTGCCATCAGCCGGACTAGCGTAGAAGATACGCAGTATTTT.